Listed below are T cell receptor beta chains from one sample, sequenced in a study of blood T cell repertoires in COVID-19. The table came from immunoSEQ multiplex PCR; TCRdb's copy has only in-frame clones and leaves some out. The table lists tens of thousands of clones, 90% to 95% of them singletons. Source material: peripheral blood. These receptor sequences come from a man aged 50 or older with acute or convalescent COVID-19. The CDR3 runs from the conserved cysteine through the conserved F or W. D genes are given only for firm matches. A row's size may be missing; if present it is once, few, many or a size class.

J gene: TRBJ2-1; V gene: TRBV19; clone size: NA; D gene: TRBD1; CDR3 DNA: TGTGCCAGTACCTTTCTGGCTGGGACAGGGATCAACAATGAGCAGTTCTTC; CDR3 protein: CASTFLAGTGINNEQFF
J gene: TRBJ1-6; V gene: TRBV9; clone size: NA; D gene: NA; CDR3 DNA: TGTGCCAGCAGCGTAGGGGCAGCCTATAATTCACCCCTCCACTTT; CDR3 protein: CASSVGAAYNSPLHF
J gene: TRBJ1-1; V gene: TRBV30; clone size: NA; D gene: NA; CDR3 DNA: TGTGCCTGGAGTGTACTTGGGGGGGGCGAAGCTTTCTTT; CDR3 protein: CAWSVLGGGEAFF
J gene: TRBJ2-3; V gene: TRBV12-2; clone size: NA; D gene: NA; CDR3 DNA: TGTGCAAGTCGCTTAGCGGAGATACACCCTAGCGGGAGGAGGTCAGATACGCAGTATTTT; CDR3 protein: CASRLAEIHPSGRRSDTQYF
J gene: TRBJ2-7; V gene: TRBV10-3; clone size: few; D gene: TRBD2; CDR3 DNA: TGTGCCGGAGGGCGGGGGAAGGGTGAGCAGTACTTC; CDR3 protein: CAGGRGKGEQYF
J gene: TRBJ2-2; V gene: TRBV24-1; clone size: NA; D gene: TRBD1; CDR3 DNA: TGTGCCACCAGTGACGCAAGACAGGGCTGGGGCGCCGGGGAGCTGTTTTTT; CDR3 protein: CATSDARQGWGAGELFF
J gene: TRBJ2-7; V gene: TRBV15; clone size: NA; D gene: NA; CDR3 DNA: TGTGCCACCAGCAGAGATCGCACAGGGTCTATTTACGAGCAGTACTTC; CDR3 protein: CATSRDRTGSIYEQYF
J gene: TRBJ2-7; V gene: TRBV18; clone size: NA; D gene: NA; CDR3 DNA: TGTGCCAGCTCACCTCCGTTTATAAACGAGCAGTACTTC; CDR3 protein: CASSPPFINEQYF
J gene: TRBJ2-7; V gene: TRBV18; clone size: NA; D gene: TRBD1; CDR3 DNA: TGTGCCAGCTCACACCGGGACAGGGCTTCCGAGCAGTACTTC; CDR3 protein: CASSHRDRASEQYF
J gene: TRBJ2-1; V gene: TRBV4-3; clone size: NA; D gene: NA; CDR3 DNA: TGCGCCAGCAGCCAAGAAGCCAGGGGACCCTACAATGAGCAGTTCTTC; CDR3 protein: CASSQEARGPYNEQFF
J gene: TRBJ2-1; V gene: TRBV2; clone size: NA; D gene: NA; CDR3 DNA: TGTGCCAGCAGTGGACAGTCCTACAATGAGCAGTTCTTC; CDR3 protein: CASSGQSYNEQFF
J gene: TRBJ1-5; V gene: TRBV3-1/TRBV3-2; clone size: NA; D gene: TRBD1; CDR3 DNA: TGTGCCAGCAGCCAAAGACAGGGAACTCAGCCCCAGCATTTT; CDR3 protein: CASSQRQGTQPQHF
J gene: TRBJ2-1; V gene: TRBV6-2/TRBV6-3; clone size: once; D gene: TRBD2; CDR3 DNA: TGTGCCAGCAGTCCGAGGACTAGCGGGAGGGGTCATGAGCAGTTCTTC; CDR3 protein: CASSPRTSGRGHEQFF
J gene: TRBJ2-7; V gene: TRBV10-3; clone size: NA; D gene: NA; CDR3 DNA: TGTGCCAGCGGGACCAACTACGAGCAGTACTTC; CDR3 protein: CASGTNYEQYF
J gene: TRBJ1-5; V gene: TRBV5-6; clone size: NA; D gene: NA; CDR3 DNA: TGTGCCAGCAGCTACTTTAAGGGGTCTAGCAATCAGCCCCAGCATTTT; CDR3 protein: CASSYFKGSSNQPQHF
J gene: TRBJ1-2; V gene: TRBV7-9; clone size: few; D gene: NA; CDR3 DNA: TGTGCCAGCAGCCGAATTCAGGGCGAGTATGGCTACACCTTC; CDR3 protein: CASSRIQGEYGYTF
J gene: TRBJ1-5; V gene: TRBV19; clone size: NA; D gene: TRBD1; CDR3 DNA: TGTGCCAGTAGTATCCCCACAGGGGTATCTAGTCAGCCCCAGCATTTT; CDR3 protein: CASSIPTGVSSQPQHF
J gene: TRBJ2-1; V gene: TRBV19; clone size: NA; D gene: NA; CDR3 DNA: TGTGCCAGTAGTATTTCAGGAAACAATGAGCAGTTCTTC; CDR3 protein: CASSISGNNEQFF
J gene: TRBJ2-1; V gene: TRBV3-1/TRBV3-2; clone size: NA; D gene: TRBD2; CDR3 DNA: TGTGCCAGCAGCCAAGACCTTTTGGGACTAGCGGACAATGAGCAGTTCTTC; CDR3 protein: CASSQDLLGLADNEQFF
J gene: TRBJ2-7; V gene: TRBV5-1; clone size: once; D gene: TRBD1; CDR3 DNA: TGCGCCAGCAGCTTGGTGTCAGGGGGCCCCTACGAGCAGTACTTC; CDR3 protein: CASSLVSGGPYEQYF
J gene: TRBJ2-3; V gene: TRBV18; clone size: NA; D gene: NA; CDR3 DNA: TGTGCCAGCTCACCATCTATTCCCCGTCCCACCAGGGCTAGGGCGTCAGATACGCAGTATTTT; CDR3 protein: CASSPSIPRPTRARASDTQYF
J gene: TRBJ2-7; V gene: TRBV3-1/TRBV3-2; clone size: NA; D gene: NA; CDR3 DNA: TGTGCCAGCAGCCAAGAGTACTCTTACGAGCAGTACTTC; CDR3 protein: CASSQEYSYEQYF
J gene: TRBJ2-2; V gene: TRBV6-6; clone size: NA; D gene: TRBD2; CDR3 DNA: TGTGCCAGTCAGAGGGAGGGGAGAACCGGGGAGCTGTTTTTT; CDR3 protein: CASQREGRTGELFF
J gene: TRBJ1-3; V gene: TRBV30; clone size: NA; D gene: NA; CDR3 DNA: TGTGCCTGGATGAAACGGGTTGGAAACACCATATATTTT; CDR3 protein: CAWMKRVGNTIYF
J gene: TRBJ2-7; V gene: TRBV11-2; clone size: NA; D gene: NA; CDR3 DNA: TGTGCCAGCAGCTTAGTGGCTAGTTACGCCTACGAGCAGTACTTC; CDR3 protein: CASSLVASYAYEQYF
J gene: TRBJ1-2; V gene: TRBV7-6; clone size: NA; D gene: NA; CDR3 DNA: TGTGCCAGCTGGCGGAAGAAATTTAGCTATGGCTACACCTTC; CDR3 protein: CASWRKKFSYGYTF
J gene: TRBJ2-7; V gene: TRBV6-5; clone size: NA; D gene: TRBD2; CDR3 DNA: TGTGCCAGCAGTTGGGGAGGGGCCTACGAGCAGTACTTC; CDR3 protein: CASSWGGAYEQYF
J gene: TRBJ1-1; V gene: TRBV5-1; clone size: NA; D gene: TRBD1; CDR3 DNA: TGCGCCAGCAGCCCAAAGACAGGGGTGAACACTGAAGCTTTCTTT; CDR3 protein: CASSPKTGVNTEAFF
J gene: TRBJ1-6; V gene: TRBV4-3; clone size: NA; D gene: TRBD1; CDR3 DNA: TGCGCCAGCAGCCAAAAATCAGGGGGGAGTTCACCCCTCCACTTT; CDR3 protein: CASSQKSGGSSPLHF
J gene: TRBJ1-6; V gene: TRBV5-1; clone size: NA; D gene: TRBD1; CDR3 DNA: TGCGCCAGCCGATTTGTGACAGGGACAGGTTCACCCCTCCACTTT; CDR3 protein: CASRFVTGTGSPLHF
J gene: TRBJ2-7; V gene: TRBV3-1/TRBV3-2; clone size: NA; D gene: TRBD1; CDR3 DNA: TGTGCCAGCAGCCAAGATAGGGACAGCTACGAGCAGTACTTC; CDR3 protein: CASSQDRDSYEQYF
J gene: TRBJ1-5; V gene: TRBV6-2/TRBV6-3; clone size: NA; D gene: NA; CDR3 DNA: TGTGCCAGCAGCCCACCCTCCGCGGGGGTGGGCAATCAGCCCCAGCATTTT; CDR3 protein: CASSPPSAGVGNQPQHF
J gene: TRBJ1-2; V gene: TRBV7-2; clone size: NA; D gene: TRBD1; CDR3 DNA: TGTGCCAGCAGCAACCAAGTCAGGGGACAGGGACAGTACGGCTACACCTTC; CDR3 protein: CASSNQVRGQGQYGYTF
J gene: TRBJ1-6; V gene: TRBV9; clone size: NA; D gene: NA; CDR3 DNA: TGTGCCAGCAGCGTCTCGACAGGTGGGAACTCACCCCTCCACTTT; CDR3 protein: CASSVSTGGNSPLHF
J gene: TRBJ2-3; V gene: TRBV9; clone size: NA; D gene: TRBD2; CDR3 DNA: TGTGCCAGCAGCCTACTAGCGGAGGGGAAGGATACGCAGTATTTT; CDR3 protein: CASSLLAEGKDTQYF
J gene: TRBJ1-1; V gene: TRBV5-1; clone size: NA; D gene: NA; CDR3 DNA: TGCGCCAGCAGGCGGCCGGACACTGAAGCTTTCTTT; CDR3 protein: CASRRPDTEAFF
J gene: TRBJ1-1; V gene: TRBV18; clone size: NA; D gene: TRBD1; CDR3 DNA: TGTGCCAGCTCACCTATGGACAGGAGAACTGAAGCTTTCTTT; CDR3 protein: CASSPMDRRTEAFF
J gene: TRBJ2-3; V gene: TRBV11-1; clone size: NA; D gene: TRBD2; CDR3 DNA: TGTGCCAGCAGCCGCCTAGCGGTTAAAAGCACAGATACGCAGTATTTT; CDR3 protein: CASSRLAVKSTDTQYF
J gene: TRBJ2-3; V gene: TRBV7-8; clone size: NA; D gene: TRBD2; CDR3 DNA: TGTGCCAGCAGCCTCAGGACTAGCGGGAGCAGGGATACGCAGTATTTT; CDR3 protein: CASSLRTSGSRDTQYF
J gene: TRBJ2-5; V gene: TRBV5-4; clone size: NA; D gene: TRBD2; CDR3 DNA: TGTGCCCCAGGGGTAGCGGGAGGCCGGGAGACCCAGTACTTC; CDR3 protein: CAPGVAGGRETQYF
J gene: TRBJ2-1; V gene: TRBV30; clone size: NA; D gene: NA; CDR3 DNA: TGTGCCCTCCGGGACAACTCCTACAATGAGCAGTTCTTC; CDR3 protein: CALRDNSYNEQFF
J gene: TRBJ2-1; V gene: TRBV4-1; clone size: NA; D gene: NA; CDR3 DNA: TGCGCCAGCAGCCAGGAAGAGGTGGGGCGGCGGGGTGAGCAGTTCTTC; CDR3 protein: CASSQEEVGRRGEQFF
J gene: TRBJ2-7; V gene: TRBV7-8; clone size: NA; D gene: TRBD1; CDR3 DNA: TGTGCCAGCAGCCGAGCTCGGACAGGGACCTACGAGCAGTACTTC; CDR3 protein: CASSRARTGTYEQYF
J gene: TRBJ1-2; V gene: TRBV15; clone size: few; D gene: NA; CDR3 DNA: TGTGCCACCAGCAAGGGGTTCGGGGGCTACACCTTC; CDR3 protein: CATSKGFGGYTF
J gene: TRBJ2-5; V gene: TRBV5-5; clone size: NA; D gene: NA; CDR3 DNA: TGTGCCAGCAGCTTGGCCCTGAGGGCCGAGACCCAGTACTTC; CDR3 protein: CASSLALRAETQYF
J gene: TRBJ2-1; V gene: TRBV19; clone size: NA; D gene: NA; CDR3 DNA: TGTGCCAGTAGTATAGGGTGGGGGCAGACCTACAATGAGCAGTTCTTC; CDR3 protein: CASSIGWGQTYNEQFF